What follows are 11 T cell receptor beta chains derived from one specimen sequenced in a study of CD8 T cells in Susac syndrome (dated by TCRdb to about 2019). The library was generated by the immunoSEQ multiplex PCR assay. RNA was extracted using the RNeasy kit, and roughly 0.45 to 1 microgram was reverse transcribed with random hexamers. Starting from the raw public reads, TCRdb applied fastp trimming at Q25, assembled clones with MiXCR and retained in-frame beta chains. CDR3 protein sequences are deduplicated, and each keeps its most common genes and DNA. The sample data list under 200,000 distinct CDR3 sequences, and around 95% of these were observed just once. Of the sample, 0.16% falls within the top ten clones. Specimen: CD8+ T cells from PBMCs. The receptors here all came from a human donor with multiple sclerosis.

This chain links TRBV19 with TRBJ1-5, with D unclear. With 4 bases removed from V and 0 bases from J, the gap between germline ends came to 10 bases. Per the germline V gene, CDR1 is LNHDA and CDR2 is SQIVND (reference sequence). The CDR3 loop spans 15 amino acids. The chain's CDR3 is CASSTWTVSNQPQHF. The CDR3 DNA reads as TGTGCCAGTAGTACTTGGACGGTTAGCAATCAGCCCCAGCATTTT.

The chain combines TRBV7-8 with TRBJ2-7; 12 nucleotides agree with TRBD1. Germline V gene sequence: CDR1 SGHVS, CDR2 FQNEAQ. V lost 6 bases, J lost 6 bases, and 9 bases stayed unmatched. The CDR3 loop spans 15 amino acids. Here the CDR3 reads CASRLPGQGASEQYF. CDR3 nucleotide sequence: TGTGCCAGCAGGCTACCGGGACAGGGGGCGAGCGAGCAGTACTTC.

CDR3 protein: CASGRTSGYEQYF. As DNA, the CDR3 is TGTGCCAGCGGGAGGACTAGCGGCTACGAGCAGTACTTC. The gene calls are TRBV27 and TRBJ2-7; 10 bases match TRBD2. The CDR3 is made up of 13 amino acids. Losses at the gene ends were 8 bases for V and 3 bases for J; bases not matched to a gene: 4. CDR1 is MNHEY and CDR2 is SMNVEV in the germline V gene (reference sequence).

The chain joins TRBV2 to TRBJ1-6, with 8 positions matching TRBD1. Germline lookup yields CDR1 SNHLY and CDR2 FYNNEI. Trimming took 0 bases from V and 8 from J; bases not matched to a gene: 6. The CDR3 spans 16 residues. CDR3 loop: CASSEAWYRGDSPLHF. The CDR3 nucleotides read TGTGCCAGCAGTGAAGCTTGGTACAGGGGGGATTCACCCCTCCACTTT. Full variable domain (outside the CDR3, taken from reference TRBV2 and TRBJ1-6): EPEVTQTPSHQVTQMGQEVILRCVPISNHLYFYWYRQILGQKVEFLVSFYNNEISEKSEIFDDQFSVERPDGSNFTLKIRSTKLEDSAMYFCASSEAWYRGDSPLHFGNGTRLTVT.

CDR3 sequence (DNA): TGCGCCAGCAGCCAAAGACGGGGTGACTATGGCTACACCTTC. Translating it yields CASSQRRGDYGYTF. This chain links TRBV4-1 with TRBJ1-2; D not certain. V dropped 2 bases and J dropped 3 bases, with 10 bases sitting between them. This CDR3 is 14 amino acids long. In germline, CDR1 is MGHRA, CDR2 YSYEKL.

The rearrangement joins TRBV4-1 to TRBJ2-7; D gene uncertain. CDR3 length equals 12 residues. The germline V gene has CDR1 MGHRA and CDR2 YSYEKL. V was pared by 1 base and J by 5 bases, with 6 bases between. The CDR3 DNA reads as TGCGCCAGCAGCCAAGTGGAAAACGAGCAGTACTTC. Protein: CASSQVENEQYF.

This chain joins TRBV5-6 and TRBJ1-2; D is undetermined. The germline V and J ends were trimmed by 4 bases and 4 bases, with 14 bases remaining between them. The CDR3 runs 14 residues. CDR1 and CDR2 (germline): SGHDT, YYEEEE. CDR3: CASSPAGQLYGYTF. In DNA form, the CDR3 reads TGTGCCAGCAGCCCGGCCGGGCAGCTCTATGGCTACACCTTC.

This chain joins TRBV4-1 and TRBJ2-1, with D tentatively TRBD1 (6 bases). Germline V gene lookup returns CDR1 MGHRA and CDR2 YSYEKL. Trimming removed 0 bases from V and 8 bases from J, with 11 bases in between. The CDR3 extends over 14 amino acids. The CDR3 coding sequence is TGCGCCAGCAGCCAAGAGAGTGAGGGGGATGAGCAGTTCTTC. Translating gives CASSQESEGDEQFF.

This sequence joins TRBV5-1 and TRBJ2-5; D not resolved. The CDR3 is made up of 11 amino acids. V was clipped by 5 bases and J by 2 bases, with 4 bases between them. In germline, CDR1 is SGHRS, CDR2 YFSETQ. The CDR3 loop is CASRYQETQYF. DNA for the CDR3: TGCGCCAGCAGATATCAAGAGACCCAGTACTTC.

This clonotype has a single count. The chain recombines TRBV4-1 with TRBJ2-7, with 7 bases lining up with TRBD1. V dropped 3 bases and J dropped 1; count of bases not matched to a gene: 3. The CDR3 contains 14 residues. In germline, CDR1 is MGHRA, CDR2 YSYEKL. The CDR3 DNA reads as TGCGCCAGCAGCCACAGGACAGGTTCCTACGAGCAGTACTTC. It codes for CASSHRTGSYEQYF.

The chain has TRBV7-9 and TRBJ1-2, with 9 bases matching TRBD1. Looked up from germline, CDR1 is SEHNR and CDR2 is FQNEAQ (reference sequence). The CDR3 contains 15 residues. The ends lost 0 bases at V and 6 bases at J; junction bases unmatched: 5. This chain's CDR3 is CASSLAGQGRDGYTF. The CDR3 DNA reads as TGTGCCAGCAGCTTAGCGGGACAGGGACGGGATGGCTACACCTTC.